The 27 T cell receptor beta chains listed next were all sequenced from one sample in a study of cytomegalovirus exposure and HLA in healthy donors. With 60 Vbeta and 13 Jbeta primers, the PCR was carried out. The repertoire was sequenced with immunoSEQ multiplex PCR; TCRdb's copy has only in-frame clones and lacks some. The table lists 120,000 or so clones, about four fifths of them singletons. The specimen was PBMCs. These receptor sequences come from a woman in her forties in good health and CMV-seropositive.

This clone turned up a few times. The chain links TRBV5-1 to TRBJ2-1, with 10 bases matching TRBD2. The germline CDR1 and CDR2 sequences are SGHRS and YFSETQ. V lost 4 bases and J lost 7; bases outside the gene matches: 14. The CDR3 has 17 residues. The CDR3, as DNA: TGCGCCAGCAGCGCAGAGGGTAGCGGGAGGCGGGGAAATGAGCAGTTCTTC. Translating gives CASSAEGSGRRGNEQFF.

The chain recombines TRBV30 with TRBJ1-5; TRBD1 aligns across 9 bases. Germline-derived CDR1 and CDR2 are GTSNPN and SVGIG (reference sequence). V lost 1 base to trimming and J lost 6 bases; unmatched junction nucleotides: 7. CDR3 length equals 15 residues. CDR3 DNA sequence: TGTGCCTGGAGTGGGGCCGGGACAGGGATTCAGCCCCAGCATTTT. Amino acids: CAWSGAGTGIQPQHF.

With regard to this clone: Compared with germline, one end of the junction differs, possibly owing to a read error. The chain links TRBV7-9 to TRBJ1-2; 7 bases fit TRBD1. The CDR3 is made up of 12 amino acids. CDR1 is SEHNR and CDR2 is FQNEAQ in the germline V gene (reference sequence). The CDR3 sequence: CSSSPRGSGYTF. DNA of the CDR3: TGTTCCAGCAGCCCCAGGGGGTCTGGCTACACCTTC.

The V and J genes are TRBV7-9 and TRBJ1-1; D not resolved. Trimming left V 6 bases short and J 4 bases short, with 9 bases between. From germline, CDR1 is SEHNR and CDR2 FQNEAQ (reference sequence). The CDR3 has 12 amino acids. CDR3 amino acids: CASRHRTTEAFF. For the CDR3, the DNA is TGTGCCAGCAGACACCGAACCACTGAAGCTTTCTTT.

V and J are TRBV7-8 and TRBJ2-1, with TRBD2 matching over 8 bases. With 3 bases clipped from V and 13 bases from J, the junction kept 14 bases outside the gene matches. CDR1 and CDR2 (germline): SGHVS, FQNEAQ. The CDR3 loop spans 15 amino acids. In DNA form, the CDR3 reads TGTGCCAGCAGCTTGTACCCTAGCGGGCAGCCTGATCAGTTCTTC. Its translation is CASSLYPSGQPDQFF.

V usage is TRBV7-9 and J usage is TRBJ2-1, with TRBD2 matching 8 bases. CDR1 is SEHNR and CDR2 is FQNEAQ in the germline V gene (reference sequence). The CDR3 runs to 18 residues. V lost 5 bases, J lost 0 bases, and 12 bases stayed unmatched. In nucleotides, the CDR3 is TGTGCCAGCAGCATAGGACTAGCCCTAAAGAGCTCCTACAATGAGCAGTTCTTC. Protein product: CASSIGLALKSSYNEQFF.

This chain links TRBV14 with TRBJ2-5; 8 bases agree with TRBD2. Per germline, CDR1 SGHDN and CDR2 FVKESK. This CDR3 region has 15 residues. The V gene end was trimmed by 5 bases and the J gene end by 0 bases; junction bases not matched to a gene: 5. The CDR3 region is CASSFRTSYQETQYF. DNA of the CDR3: TGTGCCAGCAGCTTCAGGACTAGCTACCAAGAGACCCAGTACTTC.

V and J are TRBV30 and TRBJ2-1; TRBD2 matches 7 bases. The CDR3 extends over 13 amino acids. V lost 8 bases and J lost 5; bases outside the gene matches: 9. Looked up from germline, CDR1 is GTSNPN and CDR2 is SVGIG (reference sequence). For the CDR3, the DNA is TGTGCCAGAGGGAGCGGGGTCGACAATGAGCAGTTCTTC. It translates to CARGSGVDNEQFF.

The CDR3 DNA sequence: TGTGCCAGCAGCCCCTTTCGGATGCCGGGGAGCGAGCAGTACTTC. Amino acid sequence: CASSPFRMPGSEQYF. The gene calls are TRBV7-2 and TRBJ2-7, with TRBD2 as a possible D gene (5 bases). V was shortened by 5 bases and J by 6 bases, with 20 bases between the two germline ends. The CDR3 is 15 residues long. Per germline, CDR1 SGHTA and CDR2 FQGNSA.

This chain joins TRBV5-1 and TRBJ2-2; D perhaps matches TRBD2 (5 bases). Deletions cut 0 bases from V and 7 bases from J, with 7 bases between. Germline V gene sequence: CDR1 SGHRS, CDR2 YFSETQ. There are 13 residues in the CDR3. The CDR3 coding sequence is TGCGCCAGCAGCTTGGCGGAGGACGGGGAGCTGTTTTTT. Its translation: CASSLAEDGELFF.

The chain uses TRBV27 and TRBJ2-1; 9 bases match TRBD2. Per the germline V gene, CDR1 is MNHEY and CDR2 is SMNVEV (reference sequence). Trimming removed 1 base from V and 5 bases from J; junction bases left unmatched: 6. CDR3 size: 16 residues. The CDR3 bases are TGTGCCAGCAGTTTATGGGGGCGGGAGGGTGACAATGAGCAGTTCTTC. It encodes CASSLWGREGDNEQFF.

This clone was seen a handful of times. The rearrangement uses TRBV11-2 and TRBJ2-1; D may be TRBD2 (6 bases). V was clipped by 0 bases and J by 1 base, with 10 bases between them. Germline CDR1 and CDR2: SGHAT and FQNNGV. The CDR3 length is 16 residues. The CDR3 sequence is CASSLDFGSSYNEQFF. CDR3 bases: TGTGCCAGCAGCTTAGATTTCGGGAGTTCCTACAATGAGCAGTTCTTC.

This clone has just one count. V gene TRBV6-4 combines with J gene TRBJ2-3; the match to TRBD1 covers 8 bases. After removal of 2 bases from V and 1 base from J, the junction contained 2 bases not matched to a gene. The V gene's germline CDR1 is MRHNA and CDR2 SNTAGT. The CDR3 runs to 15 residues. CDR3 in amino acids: CASSDGQGGTDTQYF. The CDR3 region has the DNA TGTGCCAGCAGTGACGGACAGGGTGGCACAGATACGCAGTATTTT.

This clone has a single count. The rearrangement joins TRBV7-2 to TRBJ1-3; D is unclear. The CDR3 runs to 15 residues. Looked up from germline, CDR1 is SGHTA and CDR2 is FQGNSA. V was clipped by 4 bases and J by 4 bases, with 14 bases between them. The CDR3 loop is CASSWRSGSGNTIYF. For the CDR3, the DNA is TGTGCCAGCAGCTGGAGGTCGGGGTCCGGAAACACCATATATTTT.

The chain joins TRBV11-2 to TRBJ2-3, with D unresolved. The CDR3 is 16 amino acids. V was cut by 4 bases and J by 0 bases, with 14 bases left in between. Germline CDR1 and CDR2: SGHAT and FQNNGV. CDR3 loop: CASSYRVRSSTDTQYF. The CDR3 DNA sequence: TGTGCCAGCAGCTACCGGGTGCGGTCTAGCACAGATACGCAGTATTTT.

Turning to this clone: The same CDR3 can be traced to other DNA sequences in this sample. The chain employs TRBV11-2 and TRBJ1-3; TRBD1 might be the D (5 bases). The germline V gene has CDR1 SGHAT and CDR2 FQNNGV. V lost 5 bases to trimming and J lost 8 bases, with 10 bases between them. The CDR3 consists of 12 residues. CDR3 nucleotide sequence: TGTGCCAGCAGCCTTCAGACAGACACCATATATTTT. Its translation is CASSLQTDTIYF.

The CDR3 DNA follows: TGTGCCAGCAGCTTAGTGGGGGCGACAGGGGGCCGAGGCTACACCTTC. Translation: CASSLVGATGGRGYTF. The rearrangement joins TRBV13 to TRBJ1-2, with TRBD1 matching 10 bases. There are 16 residues in the CDR3. The trim removed 1 base at V and 8 bases at J, leaving 10 bases unmatched. Germline V CDR1 and CDR2: PRHDT, FYEKMQ (reference sequence).

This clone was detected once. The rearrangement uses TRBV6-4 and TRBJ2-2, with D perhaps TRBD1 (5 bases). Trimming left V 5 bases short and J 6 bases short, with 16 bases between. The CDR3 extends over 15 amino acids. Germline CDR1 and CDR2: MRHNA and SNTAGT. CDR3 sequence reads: CASSPDQGVPGELFF. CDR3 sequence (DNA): TGTGCCAGCAGTCCCGATCAAGGGGTCCCCGGGGAGCTGTTTTTT.

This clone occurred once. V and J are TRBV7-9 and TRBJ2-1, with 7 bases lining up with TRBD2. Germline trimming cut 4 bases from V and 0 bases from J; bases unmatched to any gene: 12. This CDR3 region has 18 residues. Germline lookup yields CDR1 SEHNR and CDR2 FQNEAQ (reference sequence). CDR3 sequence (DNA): TGTGCCAGCAGCTCCCGCGGGGGTATGTTATTCTCCTACAATGAGCAGTTCTTC. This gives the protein CASSSRGGMLFSYNEQFF.

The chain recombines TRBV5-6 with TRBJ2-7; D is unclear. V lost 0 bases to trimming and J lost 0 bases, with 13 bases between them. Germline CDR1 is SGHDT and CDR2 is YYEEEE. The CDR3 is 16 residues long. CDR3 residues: CASSLGFGFTSYEQYF. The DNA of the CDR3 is TGTGCCAGCAGCTTGGGGTTTGGCTTTACCTCCTACGAGCAGTACTTC.

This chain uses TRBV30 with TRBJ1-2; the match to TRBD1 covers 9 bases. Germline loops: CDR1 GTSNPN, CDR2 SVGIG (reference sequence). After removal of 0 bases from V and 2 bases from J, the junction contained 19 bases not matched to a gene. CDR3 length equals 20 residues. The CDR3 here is CAWSVVISPGQGEENYGYTF. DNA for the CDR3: TGTGCCTGGAGTGTAGTTATCTCACCGGGACAGGGAGAAGAAAACTATGGCTACACCTTC.

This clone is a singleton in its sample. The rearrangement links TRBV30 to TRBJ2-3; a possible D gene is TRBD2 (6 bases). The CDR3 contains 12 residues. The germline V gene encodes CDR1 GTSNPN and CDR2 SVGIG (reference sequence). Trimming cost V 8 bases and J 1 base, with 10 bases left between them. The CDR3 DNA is TGTGCCACCAGGGAGGGCACAGATACGCAGTATTTT. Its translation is CATREGTDTQYF.

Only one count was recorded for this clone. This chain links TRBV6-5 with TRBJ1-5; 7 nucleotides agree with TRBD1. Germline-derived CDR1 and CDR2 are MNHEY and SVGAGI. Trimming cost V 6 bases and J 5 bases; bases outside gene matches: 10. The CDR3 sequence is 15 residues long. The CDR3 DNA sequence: TGTGCCAGCAGGGTGACAGGGAGGTTCGATCAGCCCCAGCATTTT. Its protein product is CASRVTGRFDQPQHF.

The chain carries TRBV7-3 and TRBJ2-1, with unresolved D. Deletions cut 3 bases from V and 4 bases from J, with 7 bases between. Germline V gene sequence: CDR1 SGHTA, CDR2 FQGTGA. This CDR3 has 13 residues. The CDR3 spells CASSLGEYNEQFF. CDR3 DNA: TGTGCCAGCAGCTTGGGCGAATACAATGAGCAGTTCTTC.

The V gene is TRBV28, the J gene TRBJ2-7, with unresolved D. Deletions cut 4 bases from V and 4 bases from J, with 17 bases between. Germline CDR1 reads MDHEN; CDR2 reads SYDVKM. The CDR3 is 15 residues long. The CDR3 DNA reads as TGTGCCAGCAGTTCCCAGGCCCCGGAATGGTACGAGCAGTACTTC. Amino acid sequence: CASSSQAPEWYEQYF.

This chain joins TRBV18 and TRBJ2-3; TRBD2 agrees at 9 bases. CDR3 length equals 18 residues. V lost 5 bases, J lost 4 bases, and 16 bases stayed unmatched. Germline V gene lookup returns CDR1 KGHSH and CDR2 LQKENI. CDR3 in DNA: TGTGCCAGCTCAACCCGATCGGATAGCGGGAGTTCTTCAGATACGCAGTATTTT. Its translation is CASSTRSDSGSSSDTQYF.

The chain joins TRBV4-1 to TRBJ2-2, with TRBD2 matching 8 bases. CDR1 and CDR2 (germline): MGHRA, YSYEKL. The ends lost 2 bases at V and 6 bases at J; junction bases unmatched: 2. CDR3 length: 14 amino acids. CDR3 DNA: TGCGCCAGCAGCCAAATTAGCGGGGCCGGGGAGCTGTTTTTT. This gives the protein CASSQISGAGELFF.